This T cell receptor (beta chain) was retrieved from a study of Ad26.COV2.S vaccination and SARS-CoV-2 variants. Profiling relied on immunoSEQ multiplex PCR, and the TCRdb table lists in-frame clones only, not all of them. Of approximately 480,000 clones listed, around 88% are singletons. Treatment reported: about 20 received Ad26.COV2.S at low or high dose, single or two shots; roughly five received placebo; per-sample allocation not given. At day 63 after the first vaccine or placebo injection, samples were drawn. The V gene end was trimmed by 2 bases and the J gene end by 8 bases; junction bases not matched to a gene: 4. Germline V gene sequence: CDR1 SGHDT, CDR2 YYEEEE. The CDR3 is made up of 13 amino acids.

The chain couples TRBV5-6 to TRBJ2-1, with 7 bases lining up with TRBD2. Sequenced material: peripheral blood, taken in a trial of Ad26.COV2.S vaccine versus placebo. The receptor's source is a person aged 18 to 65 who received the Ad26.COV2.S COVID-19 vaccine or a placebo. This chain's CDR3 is CASSFRLAHEQFF. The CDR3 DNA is TGTGCCAGCAGCTTCAGACTAGCTCATGAGCAGTTCTTC.